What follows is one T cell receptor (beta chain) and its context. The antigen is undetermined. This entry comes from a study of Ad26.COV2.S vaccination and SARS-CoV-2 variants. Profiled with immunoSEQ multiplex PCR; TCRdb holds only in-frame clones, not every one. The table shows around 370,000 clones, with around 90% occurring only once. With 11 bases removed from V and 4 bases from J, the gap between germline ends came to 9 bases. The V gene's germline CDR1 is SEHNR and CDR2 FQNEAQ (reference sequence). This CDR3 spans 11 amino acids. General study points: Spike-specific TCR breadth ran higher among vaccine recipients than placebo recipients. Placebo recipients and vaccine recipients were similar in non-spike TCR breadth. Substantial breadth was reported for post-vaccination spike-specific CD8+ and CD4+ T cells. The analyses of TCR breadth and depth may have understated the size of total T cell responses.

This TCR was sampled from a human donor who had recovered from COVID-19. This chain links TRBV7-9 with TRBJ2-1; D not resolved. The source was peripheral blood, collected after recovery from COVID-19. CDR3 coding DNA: TGTGCCTCGAACGATTACAATGAGCAGTTCTTC. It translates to CASNDYNEQFF.